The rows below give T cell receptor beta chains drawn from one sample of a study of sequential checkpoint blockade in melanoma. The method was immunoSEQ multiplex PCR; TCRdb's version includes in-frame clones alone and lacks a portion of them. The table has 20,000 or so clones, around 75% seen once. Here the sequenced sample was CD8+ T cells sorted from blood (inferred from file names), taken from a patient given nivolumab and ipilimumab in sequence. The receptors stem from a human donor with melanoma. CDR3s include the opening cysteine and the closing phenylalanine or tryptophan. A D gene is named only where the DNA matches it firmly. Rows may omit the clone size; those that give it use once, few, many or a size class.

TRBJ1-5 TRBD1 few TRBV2 TGTGCCTCTCACCCGGACAGGGCAAGCAATCAGCCCCAGCATTTT CASHPDRASNQPQHF
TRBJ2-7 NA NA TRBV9 TGTGCCAGCAGCGTAGTCAGGGGATCGGGCGAGCAGTACTTC CASSVVRGSGEQYF
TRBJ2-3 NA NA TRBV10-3 TGTGCCATCAGTGGGGGCGGGGGCACAGATACGCAGTATTTT CAISGGGGTDTQYF
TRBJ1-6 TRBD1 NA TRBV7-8 TGTGCCAGCAGCTCACCGACAGGGGGGAATTCACCCCTCCACTTT CASSSPTGGNSPLHF
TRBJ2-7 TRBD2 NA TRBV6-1 TGTGCCAGCGGGAGGGTGACCTACGAGCAGTACTTC CASGRVTYEQYF
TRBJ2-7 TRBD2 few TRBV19 TGTGCCAGTAGTCTGAAGACTAGCGGGGACTTCTACGAGCAGTACTTC CASSLKTSGDFYEQYF
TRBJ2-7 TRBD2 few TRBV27 TGTGCCAGCAGTTTATCAACTAGCGGGACGTACGAGCAGTACTTC CASSLSTSGTYEQYF
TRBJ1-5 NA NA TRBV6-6 TGTGCCAGCAGTTTGAGACAGGCAAATCAGCCCCAGCATTTT CASSLRQANQPQHF
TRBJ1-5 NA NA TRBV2 TGTGCCAGCAGTGAGGGCTATAGCAATCAGCCCCAGCATTTT CASSEGYSNQPQHF
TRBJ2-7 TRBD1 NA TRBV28 TGTGCCAGCAGACCCACAGGGGTCCACGAGCAGTACTTC CASRPTGVHEQYF
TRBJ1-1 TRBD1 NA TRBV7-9 TGTGCCAGCAGCGATCACAGGGGAGGAAACACTGAAGCTTTCTTT CASSDHRGGNTEAFF
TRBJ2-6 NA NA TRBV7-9 TGTGCCAGCAGCTTACTGCGCGGGGCTGGGGCCAACGTCCTGACTTTC CASSLLRGAGANVLTF
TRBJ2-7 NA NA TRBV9 TGTGCCAGCAGCGTAGAGGGTAGCGGAGCATACGAGCAGTACTTC CASSVEGSGAYEQYF
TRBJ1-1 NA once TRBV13 TGTGCCAGCAGCTTAAGAGGGAACACTGAAGCTTTCTTT CASSLRGNTEAFF
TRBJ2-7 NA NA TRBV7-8 TGTGCCAGCAGCTTAGCATTTGGAGACAAGGGGGACGAGCAGTACTTC CASSLAFGDKGDEQYF
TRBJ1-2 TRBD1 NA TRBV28 TGTGCCAGCAGTCTCGGACAGGGAGCTGACTATGGCTACACCTTC CASSLGQGADYGYTF
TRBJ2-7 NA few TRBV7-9 TGTGCCAGCCGCTGGGCGGGCGAGCAGTACTTC CASRWAGEQYF
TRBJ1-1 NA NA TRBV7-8 TGTGCCAGCAGCTTACAAGCAGGGACTGAAGCTTTCTTT CASSLQAGTEAFF
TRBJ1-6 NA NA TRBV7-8 TGTGCCAGCAGCTTAAGGCCGTTTTACCAGGAAAGCTCCTATAATTCCCCCCCCCACTTT CASSLRPFYQESSYNSPPHF
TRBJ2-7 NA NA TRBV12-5 TGTGCTAGTGGTTTGGTACTAGGGGACATCTACGAGCAGTACTTC CASGLVLGDIYEQYF
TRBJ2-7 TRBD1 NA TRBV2 TGTGCCAGCAGTGAAGGAGAGGGGACAGCCTACGAGCAGTACTTC CASSEGEGTAYEQYF
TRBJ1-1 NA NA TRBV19 TGTGCCAGTAGCGCTACAGGGTTCACTGAAGCTTTCTTT CASSATGFTEAFF
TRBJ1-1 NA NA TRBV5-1 TGCGCCAGCAGCTTGTGGCCGGGGGGAACGAACACTGAAGCTTTCTTT CASSLWPGGTNTEAFF
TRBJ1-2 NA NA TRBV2 TGTGCCAGCAGGGCGGGGAGCGACTATGGCTACACCTTC CASRAGSDYGYTF
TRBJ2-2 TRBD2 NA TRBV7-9 TGTGCCAGCAGTCAAACTAGCGGGAGTCGCACCGGGGAGCTGTTTTTT CASSQTSGSRTGELFF
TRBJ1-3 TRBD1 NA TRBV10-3 TGTGCCATCAGTGAAAGACAGGGGGCGCGAGGAAACACCATATATTTT CAISERQGARGNTIYF
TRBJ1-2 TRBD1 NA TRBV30 TGTGCCTGGAGCCTGACAGGGTACTATGGCTACACCTTC CAWSLTGYYGYTF
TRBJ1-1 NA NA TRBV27 TGTGCCAGCGGCCGCACTGAAGCTTTCTTT CASGRTEAFF
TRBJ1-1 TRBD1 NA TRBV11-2 TGTGCCAGCAGCTCGACGTCCCGGACAGGGCGGCACACTGAAGCTTTCTTT CASSSTSRTGRHTEAFF
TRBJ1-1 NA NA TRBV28 TGTGCCAGCAGTTTGCGTTCTGGTATGGACATGAACACTGAAGCTTTCTTT CASSLRSGMDMNTEAFF
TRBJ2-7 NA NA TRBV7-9 TGTGCCAGCAGCAACGAGGCCAAGAGCTCCTACGAGCAGTACTTC CASSNEAKSSYEQYF
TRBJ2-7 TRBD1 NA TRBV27 TGTGCCAGCAGTCACCCTACAGGGGCGGGCTACGAGCAGTACTTC CASSHPTGAGYEQYF
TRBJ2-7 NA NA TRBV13 TGTGCCAGCAGCCATAGCGGAGACGAGCAGTACTTC CASSHSGDEQYF
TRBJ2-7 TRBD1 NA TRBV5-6 TGTGCCAGCAGACAGAGGACAGGGGACGTGGGTGAGCAGTACTTC CASRQRTGDVGEQYF
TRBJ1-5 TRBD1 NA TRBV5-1 TGCGCCAGCAGCTGGACAGGCCAGGGGAATCAGCCCCAGCATTTT CASSWTGQGNQPQHF
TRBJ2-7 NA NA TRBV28 TGTGCCAGCAGTAATAACTACGAGCAGTACTTC CASSNNYEQYF
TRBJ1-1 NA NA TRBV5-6 TGTGCCAGCAGCTGGGGCGTTGGGTGGGGGAACACTGAAGCTTTCTTT CASSWGVGWGNTEAFF
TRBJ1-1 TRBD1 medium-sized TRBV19 TGTGCCAGTAGTGGGACAGGAGACACTGAAGCTTTCTTT CASSGTGDTEAFF
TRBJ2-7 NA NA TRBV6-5 TGTGCCAGCAGTTACGGGGGCGGAACCTCCGAGCAGTACTTC CASSYGGGTSEQYF
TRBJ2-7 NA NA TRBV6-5 TGTGCCAGCAGTTACTCCCAAAGTAGCCATCCCTACGAGCAGTACTTC CASSYSQSSHPYEQYF
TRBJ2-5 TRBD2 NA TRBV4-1 TGCGCCAGCAGCAGACTAGCGGGAGGGGAAGAGACCCAGTACTTC CASSRLAGGEETQYF
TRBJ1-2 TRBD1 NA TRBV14 TGTGCCAGCAGCCCTGGACAGGGGTTGTCGGAGACCTTC CASSPGQGLSETF
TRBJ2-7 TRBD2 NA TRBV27 TGTGCCAGCGGCCGGACTAGCGCGGGGTACGAGCAGTACTTC CASGRTSAGYEQYF
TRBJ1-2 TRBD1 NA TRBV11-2 TGTGCCAGCAGCCCGGGACAGGGGGCTTATTTGTATGGCTACACCTTC CASSPGQGAYLYGYTF
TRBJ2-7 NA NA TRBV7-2 TGTGCCAGCAGCTTGGGGGGAGTGGACGAGCAGTACTTC CASSLGGVDEQYF
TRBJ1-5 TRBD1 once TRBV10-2 TGCGCCAGCTGGACAGGAGTTAGCAATCAGCCCCAGCATTTT CASWTGVSNQPQHF
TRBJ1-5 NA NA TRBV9 TGTGCCAGCAGCGTAGGGGGCGGTCAGCCCCAGCATTTT CASSVGGGQPQHF
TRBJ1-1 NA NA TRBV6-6 TGTGCCAGCAGTGCCGGACAGTCGAACACTGAAGCTTTCTTT CASSAGQSNTEAFF
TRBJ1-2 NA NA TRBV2 TGTGCCAGCAGACCAACAGAATCCTATGGCTACACCTTC CASRPTESYGYTF
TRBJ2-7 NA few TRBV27 TGTGCCAGCAGTTTATCCTTCTCCTACGAGCAGTACTTC CASSLSFSYEQYF
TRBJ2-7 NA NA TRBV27 TGTGCCAGCAGTTTGGGGCCCTTTTTAGAGCAGTACTTC CASSLGPFLEQYF
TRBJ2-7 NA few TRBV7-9 TGTGCCAGCAGCTCCGGGACCTACGAGCAGTACTTC CASSSGTYEQYF
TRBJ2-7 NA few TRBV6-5 TGTGCCAGCAGCTCAAGAAGGGAGAACTACGAGCAGTACTTC CASSSRRENYEQYF
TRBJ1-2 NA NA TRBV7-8 TGTGCCAGCAGCTTACAGGACTCCTATGGCTACACCTTC CASSLQDSYGYTF
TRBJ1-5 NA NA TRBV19 TGTGCCAGTAGGAACTTCGGGGGGAACAATCAGCCCCAGCATTTT CASRNFGGNNQPQHF
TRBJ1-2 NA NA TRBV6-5 TGTGCCAGCAGTCCCCTGAGGGGAGGCCATGGCTACACCTTC CASSPLRGGHGYTF
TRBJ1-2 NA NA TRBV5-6 TGTGCCAGCAGCTTGGACTTAGCGGATGGCTACACCTTC CASSLDLADGYTF
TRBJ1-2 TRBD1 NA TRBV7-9 TGTGCCAGCAGCTCAACAGGGGGAACGCGGGGCTACACCTTC CASSSTGGTRGYTF
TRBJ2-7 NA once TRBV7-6 TGTGCCAGCAGCCGCGATCCCCCGCCCTACGAGCAATACTTC CASSRDPPPYEQYF